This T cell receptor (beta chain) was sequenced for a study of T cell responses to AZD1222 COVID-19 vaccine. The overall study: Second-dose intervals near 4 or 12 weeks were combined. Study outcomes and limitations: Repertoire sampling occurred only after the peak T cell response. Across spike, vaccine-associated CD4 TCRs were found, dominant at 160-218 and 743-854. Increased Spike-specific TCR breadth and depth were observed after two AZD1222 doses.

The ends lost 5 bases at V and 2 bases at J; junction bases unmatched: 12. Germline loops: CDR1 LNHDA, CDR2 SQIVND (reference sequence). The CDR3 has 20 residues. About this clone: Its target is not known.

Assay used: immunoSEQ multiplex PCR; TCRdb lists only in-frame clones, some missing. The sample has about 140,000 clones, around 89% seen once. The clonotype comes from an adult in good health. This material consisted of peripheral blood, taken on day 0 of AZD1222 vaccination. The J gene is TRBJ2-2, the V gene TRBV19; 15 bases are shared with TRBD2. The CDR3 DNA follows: TGTGCCAGTAGTGGGACTAGCGGGGGGTTTTACGGTGTCAACACCGGGGAGCTGTTTTTT. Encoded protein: CASSGTSGGFYGVNTGELFF. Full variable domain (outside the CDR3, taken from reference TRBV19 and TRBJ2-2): DGGITQSPKYLFRKEGQNVTLSCEQNLNHDAMYWYRQDPGQGLRLIYYSQIVNDFQKGDIAEGYSVSREKKESFPLTVTSAQKNPTAFYLCASSGTSGGFYGVNTGELFFGEGSRLTVL.